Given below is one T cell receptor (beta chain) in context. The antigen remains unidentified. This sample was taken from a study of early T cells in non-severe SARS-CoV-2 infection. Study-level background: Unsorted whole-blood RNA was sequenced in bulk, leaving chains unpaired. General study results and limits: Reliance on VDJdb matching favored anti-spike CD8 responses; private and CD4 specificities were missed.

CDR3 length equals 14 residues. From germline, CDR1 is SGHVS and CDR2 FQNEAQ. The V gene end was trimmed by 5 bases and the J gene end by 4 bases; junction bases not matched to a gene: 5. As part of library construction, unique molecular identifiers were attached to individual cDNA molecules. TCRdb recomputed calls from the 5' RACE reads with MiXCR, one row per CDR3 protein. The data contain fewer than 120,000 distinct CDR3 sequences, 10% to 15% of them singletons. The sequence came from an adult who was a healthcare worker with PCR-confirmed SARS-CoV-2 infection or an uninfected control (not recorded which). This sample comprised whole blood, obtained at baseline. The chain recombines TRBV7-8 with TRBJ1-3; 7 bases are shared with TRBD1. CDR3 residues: CASSPDRVGNTIYF. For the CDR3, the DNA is TGTGCCAGCAGCCCTGACAGGGTCGGAAACACCATATATTTT.